This T cell receptor (beta chain) was identified during a study of shared clonotypes between healthy human individuals. Findings and limits, study-wide: Larger estimated richness was generally recorded for naive subsets relative to memory subsets.

Worth noting for this clone: Its antigen is currently unknown.

Investigators spread the genomic DNA of each subset evenly over several immunoSEQ plates. It was around 180 ng DNA, 33,000 or so T cell genomes, that sorted-subset replicate PCRs used. Clones were sequenced by immunoSEQ multiplex PCR, and TCRdb holds only the in-frame ones, with some missing. The profile shows approximately 350,000 clones, about 74% of them singletons. Germline loops: CDR1 LNHDA, CDR2 SQIVND (reference sequence). The CDR3 runs 15 residues. J was trimmed by 4 bases and V by 3 bases; bases with no gene match: 6. Into CD45RA+ naive and CD45RA-negative memory subsets, the CD4+ cells were split.

The gene calls are TRBV19 and TRBJ2-7, with 10 bases that match TRBD2. The receptor comes from a man between 25 and 39 years old in good health. Sequenced material: memory CD4+ T cells sorted from blood. Documented subset: CD45RA-negative fraction. This CDR3 reads CASSITSGKRYEQYF. The CDR3 DNA sequence: TGTGCCAGTAGTATCACTAGCGGGAAACGTTACGAGCAGTACTTC.